A single sample is the source of the 11 T cell receptor beta chains below, sequenced in a study of blood T cells in healthy people across ages. Then a second PCR, running about 6 to 11 cycles, was carried out with a sample-barcoded 5' primer and a J-beta primer mix. MiXCR, applied by TCRdb to the 5' RACE reads, yields one record per CDR3 protein. The table lists more than 650,000 distinct CDR3 sequences, about 48% of them singletons. Sequences were obtained from blood. These receptors originate from an older man in good health.

The chain links TRBV29-1 to TRBJ2-5; TRBD2 agrees at 13 bases. The V gene end was trimmed by 3 bases and the J gene end by 13 bases; junction bases not matched to a gene: 2. Per the germline V gene, CDR1 is SQVTM and CDR2 is ANQGSEA. CDR3 length: 11 amino acids. CDR3 in DNA: TGCAGCGTTGACACTAGCGGGAGGGTGTACTTC. It translates to CSVDTSGRVYF. The complete variable domain, with remaining parts taken from reference TRBV29-1 and TRBJ2-5, reads SAVISQKPSRDICQRGTSLTIQCQVDSQVTMMFWYRQQPGQSLTLIATANQGSEATYESGFVIDKFPISRPNLTFSTLTVSNMSPEDSSIYLCSVDTSGRVYFGPGTRLLVL.

The CDR3 here is CASSPPTGGYTPTNEKLFF. In DNA form, the CDR3 reads TGTGCCAGCAGTCCCCCGACAGGGGGCTATACTCCAACTAATGAAAAACTGTTTTTT. The J gene is TRBJ1-4, the V gene TRBV12-3 or TRBV12-4; 10 bases fit TRBD1. The CDR3 is 19 residues long. After removal of 5 bases from V and 0 bases from J, the junction contained 12 bases not matched to a gene.

CDR3 DNA: TGTGCCAGCAGCCCCCCGGCGAGACGGGGGACCAACAATGAGCAGTTCTTC. As protein: CASSPPARRGTNNEQFF. The J gene is TRBJ2-1, the V gene TRBV5-4, with D perhaps TRBD2 (6 bases). Germline V gene sequence: CDR1 SGHNT, CDR2 YYREEE (reference sequence). The V and J ends lost 4 bases and 5 bases respectively, with 22 bases between them. The CDR3 loop spans 17 amino acids.

The V call is TRBV27, the J call TRBJ2-1, with TRBD1 identical over 10 bases. Germline values: CDR1 MNHEY, CDR2 SMNVEV (reference sequence). V gave up 5 bases and J gave up 7 bases; unmatched junction bases: 11. This CDR3 has 16 amino acids. CDR3 amino acids: CASSPPGQGYRNEQFF. As DNA, the CDR3 is TGTGCCAGCAGTCCACCGGGACAGGGGTATAGGAATGAGCAGTTCTTC.

This clonotype was seen at least ten times. This chain uses TRBV2 with TRBJ2-5; 14 nucleotides match TRBD2. The CDR3 is 16 residues long. Germline V gene sequence: CDR1 SNHLY, CDR2 FYNNEI. Trimming at V came to 6 bases and at J to 2 bases, leaving 5 bases not matched to a gene. CDR3: CASSAGTSGRQETQYF. CDR3 nucleotides: TGTGCCAGCAGCGCCGGGACTAGCGGGAGACAAGAGACCCAGTACTTC.

The chain uses TRBV24-1 and TRBJ1-1; 10 nucleotides match TRBD1. The CDR3 totals 13 residues. Germline V gene data show CDR1 as KGHDR and CDR2 as SFDVKD. Unmatched junction bases numbered 6, after V lost 9 bases and J lost 6 bases. This chain's CDR3 is CATQRQGAAEAFF. The CDR3 bases are TGTGCCACCCAAAGACAGGGGGCGGCTGAAGCTTTCTTT.

The chain carries TRBV5-1 and TRBJ2-1; 7 bases match TRBD1. J lost 5 bases, V lost 4 bases, and 3 bases had no gene match. The length of the CDR3 is 13 residues. The V gene's germline CDR1 is SGHRS and CDR2 YFSETQ. The CDR3 is CASSGDSHNEQFF. The CDR3 nucleotides are TGCGCCAGCAGCGGGGACAGCCACAATGAGCAGTTCTTC.

The V call is TRBV27, the J call TRBJ1-2, with 7 bases fitting TRBD1. Germline CDR1 is MNHEY and CDR2 is SMNVEV (reference sequence). The CDR3 has 14 residues. J lost 7 bases, V lost 6 bases, and 11 bases had no gene match. The DNA of the CDR3 is TGTGCCAGCAGACCGACAGGGAGGAGTCCTGGCTACACCTTC. As protein: CASRPTGRSPGYTF.

The rearrangement joins TRBV3-1 to TRBJ2-5, with D perhaps TRBD1 (5 bases). This CDR3 spans 15 amino acids. Per the germline V gene, CDR1 is LGHDT and CDR2 is YNNKEL (reference sequence). Trimming took off 2 bases at V and 4 bases at J, with 14 bases between the two ends. The CDR3 loop is CASSQKPRQTETQYF. The CDR3 nucleotides are TGTGCCAGCAGCCAAAAACCTAGACAGACAGAGACCCAGTACTTC.

This clonotype came up a few times. The chain carries TRBV6-6 and TRBJ2-6; TRBD1 might be the D (6 bases). The CDR3 is made up of 15 amino acids. The germline V gene has CDR1 MNHNY and CDR2 SVGAGI (reference sequence). V was trimmed by 9 bases and J by 4 bases, leaving 16 bases between them. CDR3 loop: CASTDSVGGANVLTF. As DNA, the CDR3 is TGTGCCAGTACGGACAGTGTCGGCGGGGCCAACGTCCTGACTTTC.

This clonotype was seen a handful of times. The chain employs TRBV5-1 and TRBJ1-2, with no clear D. Trimming took 4 bases from V and 5 from J, leaving 15 bases between them. Germline assignment: CDR1 SGHRS and CDR2 YFSETQ. This CDR3 region has 14 residues. Here the CDR3 reads CASSTRAGSYGYTF. The CDR3 DNA sequence: TGCGCCAGCAGCACCCGGGCCGGCTCATATGGCTACACCTTC.